The clone carrying this T cell receptor (beta chain) was counted between two and nine times. Its specificity is not known. This specimen belongs to a study of vaccination and CD4 T cells after COVID-19. The wider study: Sampling that followed vaccination took place a median about 75 days after dose two, within a range of 14 to 241.

Study-wide points: Median reactive clonotypes, those recognizing SARS-CoV-2, rose from about 20 to 38, not significantly. Looking at convalescent patients, 304 of their 307 vaccine-specific clones were spike mono-reactive.

The sample's time point: late sampling 161 to 241 days after vaccination in three convalescent patients. The CDR3 is made up of 13 amino acids. V was shortened by 5 bases and J by 9 bases, with 14 bases between the two germline ends. Germline CDR1 reads MNHEY; CDR2 reads SMNVEV (reference sequence). TCRdb re-called the PCR reads with MiXCR, one entry per CDR3 protein. The sample lists about 28,000 distinct CDR3 sequences; 50% were seen once. The receptor comes from a human donor who had recovered from COVID-19. V gene TRBV27 combines with J gene TRBJ2-1, with no clear D. Material: CD4+ T cells from blood, obtained about 7 months after SARS-CoV-2 vaccination. CDR3 DNA sequence: TGTGCCAGCAGTCCTCGTAGAAGCATTGAGCAGTTCTTC. Amino acids: CASSPRRSIEQFF.